This T cell receptor (beta chain) came from a study of spatial heterogeneity in lung cancer. As for the study in general: There were consistently more beta-chain sequences detected than alpha-chain sequences.

At least ten counts were recorded for this clonotype. TCRdb itself ran the 5' RACE reads through MiXCR, one entry per CDR3 protein. This sample carries 50,000 to 55,000 distinct CDR3 sequences, more than 6.5% of them seen once, and the ten largest clones take 2.5% to 3%. Time point here: sample taken at primary tumor resection. Whole RNA obtained from tumor, nontumor lung or frozen PBMC underwent sequencing without sorting. The TCR comes from a female donor with early-stage non-small cell lung cancer. Sequencing used PBMCs, obtained at surgery.

The CDR3 loop reads CASSPVGRFYQPQHF. The CDR3 region has the DNA TGTGCCAGCAGCCCCGTAGGCAGGTTTTATCAGCCCCAGCATTTT. The chain links TRBV2 to TRBJ1-5, with unresolved D. Germline assignment: CDR1 SNHLY and CDR2 FYNNEI. V gave up 6 bases and J gave up 5 bases, with 17 bases separating them. This CDR3 is 15 amino acids long.